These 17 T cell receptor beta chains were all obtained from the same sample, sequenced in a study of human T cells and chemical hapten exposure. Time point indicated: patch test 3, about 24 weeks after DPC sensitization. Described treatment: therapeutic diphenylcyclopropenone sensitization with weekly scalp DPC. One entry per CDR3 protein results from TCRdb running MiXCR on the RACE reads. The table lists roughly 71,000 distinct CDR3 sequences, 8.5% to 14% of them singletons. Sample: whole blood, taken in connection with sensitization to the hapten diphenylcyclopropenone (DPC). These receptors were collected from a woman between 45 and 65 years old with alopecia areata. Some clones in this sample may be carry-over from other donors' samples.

The CDR3, as DNA: TGTGCCAGCAGCTTTACTTTACAAGAGACCCAGTACTTC. This translates into CASSFTLQETQYF. V usage is TRBV11-2 and J usage is TRBJ2-5; no clear D gene. Per the germline V gene, CDR1 is SGHAT and CDR2 is FQNNGV. There are 13 residues in the CDR3. The V gene lost 3 bases and the J gene lost 2 bases, with 7 bases spanning the gap.

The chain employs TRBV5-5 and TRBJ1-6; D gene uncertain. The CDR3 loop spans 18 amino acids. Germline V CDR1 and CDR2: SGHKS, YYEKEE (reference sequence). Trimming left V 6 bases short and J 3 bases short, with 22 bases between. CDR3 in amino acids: CASTKLHTKSYYNSPLHF. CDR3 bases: TGTGCCAGCACGAAACTACACACGAAGAGCTACTATAATTCACCCCTCCACTTT. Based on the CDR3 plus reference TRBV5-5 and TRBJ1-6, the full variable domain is DAGVTQSPTHLIKTRGQQVTLRCSPISGHKSVSWYQQVLGQGPQFIFQYYEKEERGRGNFPDRFSARQFPNYSSELNVNALLLGDSALYLCASTKLHTKSYYNSPLHFGNGTRLTVT.

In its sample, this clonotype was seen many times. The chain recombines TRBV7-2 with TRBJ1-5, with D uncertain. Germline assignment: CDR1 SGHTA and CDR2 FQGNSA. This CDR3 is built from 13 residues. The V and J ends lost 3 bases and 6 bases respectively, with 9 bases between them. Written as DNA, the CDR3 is TGTGCCAGCAGCTTGGACGTGACTCAGCCCCAGCATTTT. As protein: CASSLDVTQPQHF. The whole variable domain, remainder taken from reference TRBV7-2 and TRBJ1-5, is GAGVSQSPSNKVTEKGKDVELRCDPISGHTALYWYRQSLGQGLEFLIYFQGNSAPDKSGLPSDRFSAERTGGSVSTLTIQRTQQEDSAVYLCASSLDVTQPQHFGDGTRLSIL.

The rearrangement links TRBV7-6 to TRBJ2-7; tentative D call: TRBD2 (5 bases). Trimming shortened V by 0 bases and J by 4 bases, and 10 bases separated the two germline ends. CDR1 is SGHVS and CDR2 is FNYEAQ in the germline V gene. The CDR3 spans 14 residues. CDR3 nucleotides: TGTGCCAGCAGCTTAGCCCCGCGGGCTTACGAGCAGTACTTC. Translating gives CASSLAPRAYEQYF.

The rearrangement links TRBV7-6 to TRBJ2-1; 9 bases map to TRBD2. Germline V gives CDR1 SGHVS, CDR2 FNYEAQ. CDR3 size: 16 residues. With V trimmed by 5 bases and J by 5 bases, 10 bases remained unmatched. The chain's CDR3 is CASSPRPASGDNEQFF. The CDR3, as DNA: TGTGCCAGCAGCCCCCGACCGGCTAGCGGGGACAATGAGCAGTTCTTC.

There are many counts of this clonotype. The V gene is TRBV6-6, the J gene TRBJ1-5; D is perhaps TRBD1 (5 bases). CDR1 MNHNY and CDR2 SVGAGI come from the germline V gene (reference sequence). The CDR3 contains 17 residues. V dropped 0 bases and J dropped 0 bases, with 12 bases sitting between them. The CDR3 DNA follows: TGTGCCAGCAGTTACTCGCCGGACATCAATAGCAATCAGCCCCAGCATTTT. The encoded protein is CASSYSPDINSNQPQHF.

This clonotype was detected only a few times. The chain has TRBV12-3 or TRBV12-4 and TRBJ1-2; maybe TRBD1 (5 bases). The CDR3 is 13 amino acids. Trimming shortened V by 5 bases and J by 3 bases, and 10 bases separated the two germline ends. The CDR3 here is CASSRGTDYGYTF. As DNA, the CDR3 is TGTGCCAGCAGTCGCGGGACGGACTATGGCTACACCTTC.

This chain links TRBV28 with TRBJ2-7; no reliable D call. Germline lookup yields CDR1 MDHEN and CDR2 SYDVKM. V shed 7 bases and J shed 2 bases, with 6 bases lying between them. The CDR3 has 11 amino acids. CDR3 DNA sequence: TGTGCCAGCATAGGGCCCTACGAGCAGTACTTC. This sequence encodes CASIGPYEQYF.

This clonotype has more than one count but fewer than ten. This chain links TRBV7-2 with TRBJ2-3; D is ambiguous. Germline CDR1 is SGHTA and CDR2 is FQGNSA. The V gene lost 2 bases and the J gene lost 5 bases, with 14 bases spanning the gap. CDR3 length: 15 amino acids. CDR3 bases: TGTGCCAGCAGCTTATCGCAGAATCCAATAGATACGCAGTATTTT. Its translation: CASSLSQNPIDTQYF.

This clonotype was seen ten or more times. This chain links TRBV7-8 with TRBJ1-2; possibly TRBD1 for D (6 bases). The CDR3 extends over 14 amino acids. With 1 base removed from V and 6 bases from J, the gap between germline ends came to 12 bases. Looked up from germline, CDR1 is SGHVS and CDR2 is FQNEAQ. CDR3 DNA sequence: TGTGCCAGCAGCTTAGGACGGGGGGCTGATGGCTACACCTTC. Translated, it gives CASSLGRGADGYTF.

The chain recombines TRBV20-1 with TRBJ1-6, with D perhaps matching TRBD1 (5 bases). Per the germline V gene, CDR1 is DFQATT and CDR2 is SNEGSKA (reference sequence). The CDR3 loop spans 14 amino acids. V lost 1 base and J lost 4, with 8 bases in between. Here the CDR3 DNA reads TGCAGTGCTAGAGGGGGGGGTTATAATTCACCCCTCCACTTT. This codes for CSARGGGYNSPLHF.

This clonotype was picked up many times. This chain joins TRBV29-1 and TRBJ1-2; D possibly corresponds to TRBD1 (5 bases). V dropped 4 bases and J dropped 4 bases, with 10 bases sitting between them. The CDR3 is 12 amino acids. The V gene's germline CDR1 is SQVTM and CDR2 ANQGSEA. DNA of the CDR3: TGCAGCGTTGTTGGGGGTGTCTATGGCTACACCTTC. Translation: CSVVGGVYGYTF.

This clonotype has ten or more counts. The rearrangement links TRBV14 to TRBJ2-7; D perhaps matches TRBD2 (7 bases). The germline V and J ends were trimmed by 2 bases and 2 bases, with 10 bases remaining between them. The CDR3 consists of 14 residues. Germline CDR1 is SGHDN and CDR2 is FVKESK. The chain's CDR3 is CASSQWGGTYEQYF. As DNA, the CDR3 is TGTGCCAGCAGCCAATGGGGGGGCACCTACGAGCAGTACTTC.

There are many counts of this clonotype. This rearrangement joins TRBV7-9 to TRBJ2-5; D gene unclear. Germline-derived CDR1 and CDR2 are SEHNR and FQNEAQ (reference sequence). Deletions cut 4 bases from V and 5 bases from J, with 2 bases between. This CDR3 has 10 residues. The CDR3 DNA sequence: TGTGCCAGCAGCTCGGAGACCCAGTACTTC. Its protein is CASSSETQYF. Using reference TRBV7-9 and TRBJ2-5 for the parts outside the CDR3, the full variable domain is DTGVSQNPRHKITKRGQNVTFRCDPISEHNRLYWYRQTLGQGPEFLTYFQNEAQLEKSRLLSDRFSAERPKGSFSTLEIQRTEQGDSAMYLCASSSETQYFGPGTRLLVL.

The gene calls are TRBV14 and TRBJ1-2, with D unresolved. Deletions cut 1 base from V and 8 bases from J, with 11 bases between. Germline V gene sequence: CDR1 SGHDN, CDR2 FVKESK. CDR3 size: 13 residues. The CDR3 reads CASSQALVRGYTF. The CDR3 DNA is TGTGCCAGCAGCCAAGCGCTGGTCCGGGGCTACACCTTC.

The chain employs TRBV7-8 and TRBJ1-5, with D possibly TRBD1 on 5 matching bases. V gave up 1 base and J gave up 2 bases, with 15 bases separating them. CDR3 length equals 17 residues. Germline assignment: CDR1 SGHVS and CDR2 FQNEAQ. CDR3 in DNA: TGTGCCAGCAGCTTAGTGGCGGGGGGTGTGGGCAATCAGCCCCAGCATTTT. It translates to CASSLVAGGVGNQPQHF.

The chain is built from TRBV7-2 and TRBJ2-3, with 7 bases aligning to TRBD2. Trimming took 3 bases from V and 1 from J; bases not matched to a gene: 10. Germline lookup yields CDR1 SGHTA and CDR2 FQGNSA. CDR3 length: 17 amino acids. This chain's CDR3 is CASSFPGGLRGTDTQYF. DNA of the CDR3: TGTGCCAGCAGCTTCCCGGGGGGACTGCGGGGCACAGATACGCAGTATTTT.